What follows are 18 T cell receptor beta chains derived from one specimen sequenced in a study of shared clonotypes between healthy human individuals. The assay was immunoSEQ multiplex PCR, and TCRdb's table has in-frame clones only and misses some. Counted here are some 2 million clones, approximately 95% occurring once; the ten biggest clones make up 0.13%. The material sequenced was naive CD4+ T cells sorted from blood. As to subset: CD45RA+ positively selected. These receptors originate from a man between 18 and 29 years old in good health.

The V call is TRBV9, the J call TRBJ1-4; no clear D. V was clipped by 5 bases and J by 0 bases, with 17 bases between them. The V gene's germline CDR1 is SGDLS and CDR2 YYNGEE. The CDR3 length is 17 residues. As DNA, the CDR3 is TGTGCCAGCAGTTACTCTCGAAACGGCGCAACTAATGAAAAACTGTTTTTT. It encodes CASSYSRNGATNEKLFF.

In DNA form, the CDR3 reads TGTGCCAGTAGTGCCGACGGAGGGAGGGCTAACTATGGCTACACCTTC. It encodes CASSADGGRANYGYTF. The V and J genes are TRBV19 and TRBJ1-2; D not certain. V was pared by 5 bases and J by 0 bases, with 16 bases between. The CDR3 covers 16 residues. The V gene's germline CDR1 is LNHDA and CDR2 SQIVND (reference sequence).

The chain couples TRBV11-2 to TRBJ1-1, with D unresolved. CDR1 is SGHAT, CDR2 FQNNGV, per germline. Trimming cost V 6 bases and J 0 bases, with 14 bases left between them. This CDR3 has 15 residues. The CDR3 DNA reads TGTGCCAGCAGTACCGCAGAGTTTTTGAACACTGAAGCTTTCTTT. This codes for CASSTAEFLNTEAFF.

In regard to this clone: Other DNA sequences in this specimen translate into the identical CDR3. In DNA, the CDR3 is TGCGCCAGCAGCTTGGACGGGATGAACACTGAAGCTTTCTTT. This codes for CASSLDGMNTEAFF. The rearrangement links TRBV5-1 to TRBJ1-1; D uncertain. Germline loops: CDR1 SGHRS, CDR2 YFSETQ. The V and J ends lost 0 bases and 0 bases respectively, with 6 bases between them. The CDR3 spans 14 residues.

This chain links TRBV6-6 with TRBJ2-2; the D is unclear. The CDR3 runs to 13 residues. The V gene's germline CDR1 is MNHNY and CDR2 SVGAGI (reference sequence). The V and J ends lost 2 bases and 7 bases respectively, with 8 bases between them. The CDR3 region has the DNA TGTGCCAGCAGTTACCAAAACGGCGGGGAGCTGTTTTTT. This encodes CASSYQNGGELFF.

The rearrangement uses TRBV10-2 and TRBJ2-3; TRBD1 aligns across 8 bases. Germline-derived CDR1 and CDR2 are WSHSY and SAAADI. The CDR3 is made up of 16 amino acids. V trimming: 5 bases; J trimming: 0 bases; junction bases outside the gene matches: 7. In DNA form, the CDR3 reads TGCGCCAGCAGTTCTCAGGGGGCGCTTAGCACAGATACGCAGTATTTT. This sequence encodes CASSSQGALSTDTQYF.

The V gene is TRBV25-1, the J gene TRBJ2-5; D not resolved. The germline V gene has CDR1 MGHDK and CDR2 SYGVNS. The CDR3 consists of 14 residues. Trimming shortened V by 4 bases and J by 1 base, and 10 bases separated the two germline ends. Here the CDR3 reads CASSAPAGQETQYF. Here the CDR3 DNA reads TGTGCCAGCAGTGCCCCAGCCGGCCAAGAGACCCAGTACTTC.

This clone was seen a single time. This CDR3 is also generated by other DNA sequences in the sample. The genes are TRBV25-1 and TRBJ1-3; D remains unclear. CDR3 length equals 15 residues. V was cut by 3 bases and J by 4 bases, with 13 bases left in between. Germline V gene data show CDR1 as MGHDK and CDR2 as SYGVNS. CDR3 sequence (DNA): TGTGCCAGCAGTGAGGTAGGAGGGTCGGGAAACACCATATATTTT. Its translation: CASSEVGGSGNTIYF.

The chain has TRBV11-2 and TRBJ2-7, with D tentatively TRBD1 (6 bases). V lost 1 base and J 1 base, leaving 11 bases between the germline ends. The CDR3 covers 15 residues. Germline V gene lookup returns CDR1 SGHAT and CDR2 FQNNGV. The CDR3 nucleotides read TGTGCCAGCAGCTTAGCCGGGACAAAATCCTACGAGCAGTACTTC. It translates to CASSLAGTKSYEQYF.

A note on this clone: In the same sample, other DNA sequences code for this CDR3. This chain joins TRBV30 and TRBJ1-5; TRBD1 is a possible D gene (5 bases). CDR1 is GTSNPN and CDR2 is SVGIG in the germline V gene (reference sequence). V lost 3 bases and J 4 bases, leaving 10 bases between the germline ends. This CDR3 is 13 amino acids long. This chain's CDR3 is CAWSAGGNQPQHF. DNA for the CDR3: TGTGCCTGGAGCGCCGGGGGGAATCAGCCCCAGCATTTT. Full variable domain (rest looked up from reference TRBV30 and TRBJ1-5): SQTIHQWPATLVQPVGSPLSLECTVEGTSNPNLYWYRQAAGRGLQLLFYSVGIGQISSEVPQNLSASRPQDRQFILSSKKLLLSDSGFYLCAWSAGGNQPQHFGDGTRLSIL.

The chain has TRBV6-6 and TRBJ2-1, with a weak D call TRBD2 (6 bases). V dropped 11 bases and J dropped 4 bases, with 12 bases sitting between them. This CDR3 contains 12 residues. Germline V lookup: CDR1 MNHNY, CDR2 SVGAGI (reference sequence). CDR3 amino acids: CAAGPVYNEQFF. CDR3 DNA: TGTGCCGCGGGACCGGTTTACAATGAGCAGTTCTTC.

The V call is TRBV19, the J call TRBJ1-1; D gene unclear. From germline, CDR1 is LNHDA and CDR2 SQIVND (reference sequence). The CDR3 runs to 14 residues. Between the trimmed V and J ends, which lost 0 bases and 4 bases, there was a span of 9 bases. CDR3 amino acids: CASSIEGGGTEAFF. CDR3 coding DNA: TGTGCCAGTAGTATAGAGGGAGGTGGCACTGAAGCTTTCTTT.

This clone is a singleton in its sample. This chain joins TRBV30 and TRBJ2-1; possibly TRBD2 for D (6 bases). From germline, CDR1 is GTSNPN and CDR2 SVGIG (reference sequence). This CDR3 is built from 15 residues. V lost 2 bases to trimming and J lost 2 bases, with 13 bases between them. The CDR3 loop reads CAWSRVGGAYNEQFF. The CDR3 region has the DNA TGTGCCTGGAGTAGGGTGGGCGGGGCCTACAATGAGCAGTTCTTC.

V is TRBV10-3 and J is TRBJ1-4; no definite D call. V was trimmed by 0 bases and J by 0 bases, leaving 8 bases between them. This CDR3 comprises 16 residues. Per germline, CDR1 ENHRY and CDR2 SYGVKD. Written as DNA, the CDR3 is TGTGCCATCAGTGAGTCCCGGGTAGCAACTAATGAAAAACTGTTTTTT. Translating gives CAISESRVATNEKLFF.

The chain couples TRBV19 to TRBJ2-7; 8 nucleotides align to TRBD1. V was clipped by 6 bases and J by 2 bases; unmatched bases: 6. There are 14 residues in the CDR3. Germline V gives CDR1 LNHDA, CDR2 SQIVND (reference sequence). The CDR3 DNA sequence: TGTGCCAGTAGAAGAGAACAGGGGGCCTACGAGCAGTACTTC. It codes for CASRREQGAYEQYF.

This sequence joins TRBV6-5 and TRBJ1-1; the match to TRBD1 covers 7 bases. The trim removed 2 bases at V and 6 bases at J, leaving 3 bases unmatched. Germline lookup yields CDR1 MNHEY and CDR2 SVGAGI. CDR3 length equals 13 residues. The CDR3 protein is CASSYRQGAEAFF. As DNA, the CDR3 is TGTGCCAGCAGTTACAGACAGGGAGCTGAAGCTTTCTTT.

The chain couples TRBV4-3 to TRBJ1-1; D possibly corresponds to TRBD1 (6 bases). There are 13 residues in the CDR3. With 2 bases removed from V and 4 bases from J, the gap between germline ends came to 8 bases. Germline CDR1 LGHNA, CDR2 YSLEER. The CDR3 sequence is CASSQIRGTEAFF. As DNA, the CDR3 is TGCGCCAGCAGCCAAATCAGGGGCACTGAAGCTTTCTTT.

The genes are TRBV5-1 and TRBJ1-1; possibly TRBD1 for D (6 bases). The CDR3 spans 13 residues. Germline values: CDR1 SGHRS, CDR2 YFSETQ. Trimming left V 0 bases short and J 11 bases short, with 14 bases between. CDR3 bases: TGCGCCAGCAGCTTGGACAGGGAAGGAGCGGCTTTCTTT. It encodes CASSLDREGAAFF.